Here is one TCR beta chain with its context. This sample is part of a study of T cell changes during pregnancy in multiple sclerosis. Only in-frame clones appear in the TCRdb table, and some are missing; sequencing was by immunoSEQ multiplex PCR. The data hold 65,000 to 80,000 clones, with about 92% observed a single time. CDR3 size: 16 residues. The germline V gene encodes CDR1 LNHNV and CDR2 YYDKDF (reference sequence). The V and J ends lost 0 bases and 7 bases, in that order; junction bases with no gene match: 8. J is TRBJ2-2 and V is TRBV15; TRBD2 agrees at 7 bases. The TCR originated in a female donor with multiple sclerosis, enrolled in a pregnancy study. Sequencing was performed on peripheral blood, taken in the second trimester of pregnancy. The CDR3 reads CATSRDWAGVGGELFF. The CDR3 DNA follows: TGTGCCACCAGCAGAGATTGGGCGGGGGTTGGCGGGGAGCTGTTTTTT.